This T cell receptor beta chain is drawn from a study of cytomegalovirus exposure and HLA in healthy donors. PCR was performed using 60 Vbeta and 13 Jbeta primers. TCRdb's copy holds only in-frame clones and misses some; the assay was immunoSEQ multiplex PCR. Found here are roughly 190,000 clones, about four fifths of them singletons; the top ten hold about 1.8%. The V gene lost 2 bases and the J gene lost 8 bases, with 13 bases spanning the gap. CDR3 length equals 14 residues. Germline assignment: CDR1 SGDLS and CDR2 YYNGEE. The source is a man aged 18 to 29 in good health and CMV-seronegative. Input material: PBMCs. The chain uses TRBV9 and TRBJ1-4; TRBD1 might be the D (6 bases). The CDR3 DNA sequence: TGTGCCAGCAGCGTTGGGGGAAGGGGGGAAAAACTGTTTTTT. It is translated as CASSVGGRGEKLFF.